These T cell receptor beta chains were read from a single sample in a study of blood T cell repertoires in COVID-19. Clones were read by immunoSEQ multiplex PCR, and TCRdb kept only the in-frame ones, dropping some. This sample yields about 120,000 clones, of which around 89% are seen a single time; 15% to 20% belongs to the top ten. Sequencing was carried out using peripheral blood. These receptor sequences come from a human donor with acute or convalescent COVID-19. The donor label of this sample is uncertain. Each CDR3 is given with its conserved first and last residue. A D gene is named only where the DNA matches it firmly. The size field is filled for only some rows; it gives once, few, many or a size class.

CDR3 protein,CDR3 DNA,V gene,clone size,D gene,J gene
CASSQVPGGGGELFF,TGTGCCAGCAGCCAAGTTCCAGGGGGAGGCGGGGAGCTGTTTTTT,TRBV3-1/TRBV3-2,NA,NA,TRBJ2-2
CASSEGLAGVTEQFF,TGTGCCAGCAGCGAAGGACTAGCGGGAGTTACTGAGCAGTTCTTC,TRBV7-9,NA,TRBD2,TRBJ2-1
CASSVDREYNQPQHF,TGTGCCAGCAGCGTCGACAGGGAGTACAATCAGCCCCAGCATTTT,TRBV5-8,NA,TRBD1,TRBJ1-5
CASSGTGGTEAFF,TGTGCCAGCAGTGGTACAGGGGGCACTGAAGCTTTCTTT,TRBV12-3/TRBV12-4,NA,TRBD1,TRBJ1-1
CASSHHRVGYGYTF,TGTGCCAGCAGCCACCACAGGGTCGGATATGGCTACACCTTC,TRBV14,NA,NA,TRBJ1-2
CASSPDTDAVIF,TGTGCCAGCAGCCCCGACACTGATGCCGTTATTTTT,TRBV28,NA,NA,TRBJ1-4
CSVVWDSNNEQFF,TGCAGCGTTGTATGGGACTCGAACAATGAGCAGTTCTTC,TRBV29-1,NA,NA,TRBJ2-1
CASSKPGQADSGANVLTF,TGTGCCAGCAGCAAACCGGGACAGGCCGATTCTGGGGCCAACGTCCTGACTTTC,TRBV5-4,once,TRBD1,TRBJ2-6
CATSTGLAKETQYF,TGTGCCACCAGCACCGGACTAGCTAAAGAGACCCAGTACTTC,TRBV15,NA,TRBD2,TRBJ2-5
CASSIWGTGAWGEQFF,TGTGCCAGTAGTATTTGGGGGACTGGAGCATGGGGTGAGCAGTTCTTC,TRBV19,NA,NA,TRBJ2-1
CASSQGQNPNYGYTF,TGTGCCAGCAGCCAAGGACAGAATCCTAACTATGGCTACACCTTC,TRBV4-2,NA,NA,TRBJ1-2
CAWSGVAGPSYEQYF,TGTGCCTGGAGTGGGGTAGCGGGTCCCTCCTACGAGCAGTACTTC,TRBV30,NA,TRBD2,TRBJ2-7
CASSVASGEAGNTIYF,TGTGCCAGCAGCGTAGCTAGCGGGGAGGCTGGAAACACCATATATTTT,TRBV9,NA,NA,TRBJ1-3
CASSEFRGQGYEQYF,TGTGCCAGCAGTGAATTTAGGGGTCAAGGGTACGAGCAGTACTTC,TRBV6-1,NA,NA,TRBJ2-7
CASSRRLSWTGSNQPQHF,TGTGCCAGCAGCCGCCGCTTGTCATGGACAGGGAGCAATCAGCCCCAGCATTTT,TRBV7-2,NA,TRBD1,TRBJ1-5
CASSLGLARTEAFF,TGTGCCAGCAGTTTGGGACTCGCACGCACTGAAGCTTTCTTT,TRBV28,NA,NA,TRBJ1-1
CASSASPGVRAGSTDTQYF,TGTGCCAGCAGCGCTAGCCCGGGTGTGCGGGCCGGTAGCACAGATACGCAGTATTTT,TRBV9,NA,NA,TRBJ2-3
CASSEGGEDQPQHF,TGTGCCAGCAGTGAAGGGGGCGAGGATCAGCCCCAGCATTTT,TRBV6-1,NA,NA,TRBJ1-5
CASSLSPGLAGELAKFF,TGTGCCAGCAGCTTATCACCGGGACTAGCGGGAGAGTTAGCGAAGTTCTTC,TRBV7-9,once,TRBD2,TRBJ2-1
CASSPLSLLSYEQYF,TGTGCCAGCAGTCCTCTAAGCCTCCTAAGCTACGAGCAGTACTTC,TRBV27,NA,NA,TRBJ2-7
CASSLLQGNSNQPQHF,TGTGCCAGCAGTTTATTGCAGGGCAATAGCAATCAGCCCCAGCATTTT,TRBV28,NA,NA,TRBJ1-5
CAISAPGTGITKGTWDTQYF,TGTGCCATCAGTGCTCCCGGGACAGGGATAACGAAGGGGACATGGGATACGCAGTATTTT,TRBV10-3,NA,TRBD1,TRBJ2-3
CASSYSLTSLDEQFF,TGTGCCAGCAGTTACTCCCTCACTAGCTTGGATGAGCAGTTCTTC,TRBV6-2/TRBV6-3,NA,NA,TRBJ2-1
CASTKLTGQIEKLFF,TGTGCCAGCACCAAACTGACAGGCCAGATTGAAAAACTGTTTTTT,TRBV28,NA,NA,TRBJ1-4
CASTNSQAGTEAFF,TGTGCCAGCACCAACAGCCAGGCGGGCACTGAAGCTTTCTTT,TRBV28,NA,NA,TRBJ1-1
CASSPGDITDTQYF,TGTGCCAGCAGCCCAGGGGACATCACAGATACGCAGTATTTT,TRBV7-3,NA,NA,TRBJ2-3
CASSPPGSGNTIYF,TGTGCCAGCAGCCCCCCCGGGTCTGGAAACACCATATATTTT,TRBV7-2,NA,NA,TRBJ1-3
CASRLGQGTYSNQPQHF,TGTGCCAGCAGGTTGGGACAGGGGACATATAGCAATCAGCCCCAGCATTTT,TRBV28,once,TRBD1,TRBJ1-5
CASSFGLADFADTQYF,TGTGCCAGCAGCTTTGGACTAGCGGATTTCGCGGATACGCAGTATTTT,TRBV7-9,NA,TRBD2,TRBJ2-3
CASSRETGYTGELFF,TGCGCCAGCAGCCGAGAGACAGGGTACACCGGGGAGCTGTTTTTT,TRBV4-1,NA,TRBD1,TRBJ2-2
CASSHRGLARGETDTQYF,TGCGCCAGCAGCCACCGGGGACTAGCGAGAGGAGAAACAGATACGCAGTATTTT,TRBV4-3,NA,TRBD2,TRBJ2-3
CASSFGTGVAFF,TGTGCCAGCAGCTTTGGCACAGGGGTAGCTTTCTTT,TRBV7-3,NA,TRBD1,TRBJ1-1
CASISSGRSGEQFF,TGTGCCAGCATATCTAGCGGGAGAAGTGGTGAGCAGTTCTTC,TRBV28,NA,TRBD2,TRBJ2-1
CASSQDRPTFRSTEAFF,TGCGCCAGCAGCCAAGATCGCCCAACGTTCCGGAGTACTGAAGCTTTCTTT,TRBV4-1,NA,NA,TRBJ1-1
CASSRQVVQPQHF,TGTGCCAGTAGTAGACAAGTGGTTCAGCCCCAGCATTTT,TRBV19,NA,NA,TRBJ1-5
CASSKWGEPLHF,TGTGCCAGCAGCAAATGGGGAGAACCCCTCCACTTT,TRBV25-1,NA,NA,TRBJ1-6
CASSPGTGNYNEQFF,TGTGCCAGCAGCCCCGGGACAGGGAACTACAATGAGCAGTTCTTC,TRBV7-2,NA,TRBD1,TRBJ2-1
CASTLPRQGNSNQPQHF,TGCGCCAGCACCCTACCTCGACAGGGAAATAGCAATCAGCCCCAGCATTTT,TRBV5-1,NA,TRBD1,TRBJ1-5
CASSSYQETQYF,TGTGCCAGCTCCTCGTACCAAGAGACCCAGTACTTC,TRBV18,NA,NA,TRBJ2-5
CASFMNTEAFF,TGTGCCAGTTTTATGAACACTGAAGCTTTCTTT,TRBV28,NA,NA,TRBJ1-1
CASSYHGTSGTNEQFF,TGTGCCAGCAGTTACCATGGGACTAGCGGAACCAATGAGCAGTTCTTC,TRBV6-6,once,TRBD2,TRBJ2-1
CASSTRDRNNSPLHF,TGTGCCAGCAGCACGCGGGACAGGAATAATTCACCCCTCCACTTT,TRBV6-5,NA,TRBD1,TRBJ1-6
CASSLLPGQANSPLHF,TGTGCCAGCTCACTACTCCCGGGACAGGCTAATTCACCCCTCCACTTT,TRBV18,NA,TRBD1,TRBJ1-6
CASSLSPMGVGDNEQFF,TGTGCCAGCAGCTTATCCCCCATGGGAGTGGGAGACAATGAGCAGTTCTTC,TRBV7-2,NA,NA,TRBJ2-1
CASRPDRGENTIYF,TGTGCCAGCAGACCGGACAGGGGGGAAAACACCATATATTTT,TRBV28,NA,TRBD1,TRBJ1-3
CASGPTPWGPTDTQYF,TGTGCCAGCGGACCGACCCCCTGGGGGCCCACAGATACGCAGTATTTT,TRBV19,NA,NA,TRBJ2-3
CATPGGGTATQYF,TGTGCCACCCCGGGGGGGGGAACGGCTACGCAGTATTTT,TRBV27,NA,TRBD2,TRBJ2-3
CASSQDTQAANTGELFF,TGCGCCAGCAGCCAAGATACCCAGGCCGCGAACACCGGGGAGCTGTTTTTT,TRBV4-1,NA,NA,TRBJ2-2
CASSLDRAGYTF,TGTGCCAGCAGCTTGGACAGGGCCGGCTACACCTTC,TRBV7-2,NA,TRBD1,TRBJ1-2
CASSRFQGERIQPQHF,TGTGCCAGTAGTCGATTCCAGGGGGAGAGGATTCAGCCCCAGCATTTT,TRBV19,few,TRBD1,TRBJ1-5
CASSSEYWQYF,TGTGCCAGCAGTTCAGAATATTGGCAGTACTTC,TRBV7-2,once,NA,TRBJ2-7
CASSQDFHYEQYF,TGTGCCAGCAGCCAAGATTTTCACTACGAGCAGTACTTC,TRBV4-2,few,NA,TRBJ2-7